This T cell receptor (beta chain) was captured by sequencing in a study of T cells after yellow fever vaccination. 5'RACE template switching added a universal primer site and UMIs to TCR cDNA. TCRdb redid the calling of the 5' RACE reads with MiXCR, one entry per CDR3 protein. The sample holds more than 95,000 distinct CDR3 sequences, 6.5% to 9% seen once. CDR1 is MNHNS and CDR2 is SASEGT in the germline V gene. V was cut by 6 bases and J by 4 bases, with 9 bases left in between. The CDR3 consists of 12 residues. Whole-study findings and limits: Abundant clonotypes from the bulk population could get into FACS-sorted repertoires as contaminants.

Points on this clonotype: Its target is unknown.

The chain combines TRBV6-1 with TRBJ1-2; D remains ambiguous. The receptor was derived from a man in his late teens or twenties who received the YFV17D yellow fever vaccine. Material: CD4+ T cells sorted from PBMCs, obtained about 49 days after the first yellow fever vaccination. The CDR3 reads CASSGSSYGYTF. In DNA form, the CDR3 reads TGTGCCAGCAGCGGTTCCAGCTATGGCTACACCTTC.